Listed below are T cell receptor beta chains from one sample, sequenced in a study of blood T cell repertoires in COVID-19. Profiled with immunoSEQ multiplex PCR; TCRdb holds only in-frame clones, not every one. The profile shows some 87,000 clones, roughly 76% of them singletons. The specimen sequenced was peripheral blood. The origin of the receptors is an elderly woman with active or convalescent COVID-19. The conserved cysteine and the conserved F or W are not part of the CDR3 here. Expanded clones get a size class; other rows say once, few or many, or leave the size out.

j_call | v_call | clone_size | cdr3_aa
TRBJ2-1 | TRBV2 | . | ASNGGASYNEQF
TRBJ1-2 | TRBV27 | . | ASRLQGGMDGYT
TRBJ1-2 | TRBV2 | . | ASRPQGIIGYT
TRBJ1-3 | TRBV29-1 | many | SVALLNTIY
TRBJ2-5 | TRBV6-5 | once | ASSYWAGGKETQY
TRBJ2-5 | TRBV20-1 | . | STGGAGTQY
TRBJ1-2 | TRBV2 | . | ASTDPRTGTIYNYGYT
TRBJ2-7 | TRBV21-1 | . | ASSEAEGTGASQGAYEQY
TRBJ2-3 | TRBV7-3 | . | ASSLTPADTQY
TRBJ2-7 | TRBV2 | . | ASTISPSSYEQY
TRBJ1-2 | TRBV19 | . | ASTGIYGYT
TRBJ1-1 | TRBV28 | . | ASSSSDSLTEAF
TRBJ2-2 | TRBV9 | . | ASSVVSGGDTGELF
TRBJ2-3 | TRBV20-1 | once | SASPTSGAITDTQY
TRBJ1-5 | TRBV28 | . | ASSYQVQPQH
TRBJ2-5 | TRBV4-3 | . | ASSQGQFQETQY
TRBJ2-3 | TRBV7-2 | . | ASSQGGTDTQY
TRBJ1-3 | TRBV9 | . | ASSVAPQGTGGNTIY
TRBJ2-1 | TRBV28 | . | ASRPPGLSSYNEQF
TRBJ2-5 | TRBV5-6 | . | ASSDLTSGGPIQETQY
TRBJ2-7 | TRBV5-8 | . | ASSLEGDEQY
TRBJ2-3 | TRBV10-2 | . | ASRLAGGNSDTQY
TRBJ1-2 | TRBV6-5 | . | ASSYSATGAGYGYT
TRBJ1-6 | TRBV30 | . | AWSADRLNSPLH
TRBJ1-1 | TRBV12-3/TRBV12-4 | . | ASSSSRNTEAF
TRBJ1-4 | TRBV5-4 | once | ASSLDPGENEKLF
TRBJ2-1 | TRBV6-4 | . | ASSETAGGHEQF
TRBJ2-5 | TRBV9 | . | ASNSQGLAETQY
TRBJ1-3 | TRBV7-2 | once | ASSLAPRESGNTIY
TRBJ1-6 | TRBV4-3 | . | ASSHSRLLSGSPLH
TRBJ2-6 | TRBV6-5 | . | ASRDRSGANVLT
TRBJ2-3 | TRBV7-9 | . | ASSRTRTGMSTDTQY
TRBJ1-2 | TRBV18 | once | ASSPRSFLGTVGAYGYT
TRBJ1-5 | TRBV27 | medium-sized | ASSLLRGVGNQPQH
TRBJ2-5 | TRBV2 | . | ASRETGATGETQY
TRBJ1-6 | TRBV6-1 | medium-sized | ASSENGRGNSPLH
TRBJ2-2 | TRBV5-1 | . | ASSLRGVYTGELF
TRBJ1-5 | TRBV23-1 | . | ASSPGRANQPQH
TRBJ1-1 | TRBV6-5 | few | ATDRGTEAF
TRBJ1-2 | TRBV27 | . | ASSLSPGGTGYT
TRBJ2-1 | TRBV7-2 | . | ASSPGQGRNEQF
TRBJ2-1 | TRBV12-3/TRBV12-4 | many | ASTLDRSKQF
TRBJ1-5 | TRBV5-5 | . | ASSLAIGRGMSNQPQH
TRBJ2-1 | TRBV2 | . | ASSESTGPNSYNEQF
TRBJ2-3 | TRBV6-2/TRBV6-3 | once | ASSQTSGGADTQY
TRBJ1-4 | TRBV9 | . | ASSSSGQEDEKLF
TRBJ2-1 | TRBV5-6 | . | ASSLAGRTYNEQF
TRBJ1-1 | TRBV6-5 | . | ASGRGDTEAF
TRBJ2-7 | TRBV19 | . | ASSSSSGAFEEQY
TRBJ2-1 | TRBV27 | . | ASGRTSGGAYEQF